This passage covers 8 T cell receptor beta chains from one sample sequenced in a study of technical replicates of blood from several donors (dated by TCRdb to 2015 to 2018). Libraries were built with the immunoSEQ multiplex PCR assay. In TCRdb, the immuneACCESS table is reduced to in-frame sequences with V and J assigned. These tables do not hold every clone; where another copy was compared, an unresolved V gene accounts for under half, and the others remain unexplained. The sample table shows about 80,000 clones, and less than 95% are seen once. Clones ranked in the top ten supply less than 0.4% of the sample. Material for sequencing was T cells isolated from PBMCs. These receptors were taken from a human donor in good health.

The chain has TRBV7-2 and TRBJ2-5, with 9 nucleotides matching TRBD2. V was pared by 3 bases and J by 2 bases, with 7 bases of the junction left unmatched. The CDR3 extends over 16 amino acids. The V gene's germline CDR1 is SGHTA and CDR2 FQGNSA. In DNA form, the CDR3 reads TGTGCCAGCAGCTTGTTAGGCGGGAGGGTACAAGAGACCCAGTACTTC. As protein: CASSLLGGRVQETQYF.

The chain uses TRBV5-4 and TRBJ2-2; D perhaps matches TRBD2 (5 bases). V dropped 4 bases and J dropped 0 bases, with 13 bases sitting between them. Germline-derived CDR1 and CDR2 are SGHNT and YYREEE (reference sequence). The CDR3 runs to 16 residues. Here the CDR3 reads CASSPSWTANTGELFF. The CDR3 bases are TGTGCCAGCAGCCCAAGTTGGACTGCGAACACCGGGGAGCTGTTTTTT.

The genes are TRBV7-3 and TRBJ2-1; 8 bases map to TRBD2. Germline V CDR1 and CDR2: SGHTA, FQGTGA. CDR3 length: 15 residues. V was clipped by 5 bases and J by 2 bases; unmatched bases: 5. For the CDR3, the DNA is TGTGCCAGCAGCATACGGGAGGGCCCCTACAATGAGCAGTTCTTC. Its translation is CASSIREGPYNEQFF.

DNA of the CDR3: TGTGCCAGCAGCGTACTGGGACAGGGGGATGGCTACACCTTC. It codes for CASSVLGQGDGYTF. The chain employs TRBV7-2 and TRBJ1-2, with 11 bases that match TRBD1. V lost 5 bases, J lost 6 bases, and 5 bases stayed unmatched. CDR1 is SGHTA and CDR2 is FQGNSA in the germline V gene. This CDR3 is 14 amino acids long.

V and J are TRBV5-6 and TRBJ2-1; D gene ambiguous. Germline values: CDR1 SGHDT, CDR2 YYEEEE. The CDR3 sequence is 14 residues long. V was trimmed by 0 bases and J by 1 base, leaving 5 bases between them. CDR3 in amino acids: CASSLGYSYNEQFF. CDR3 DNA sequence: TGTGCCAGCAGCTTGGGTTATTCCTACAATGAGCAGTTCTTC.

V is TRBV13 and J is TRBJ1-1; TRBD1 might be the D (6 bases). Trimming shortened V by 4 bases and J by 0 bases, and 9 bases separated the two germline ends. The CDR3 spans 14 residues. Germline CDR1 PRHDT, CDR2 FYEKMQ (reference sequence). The CDR3 loop is CASSWGHMNTEAFF. The CDR3 coding sequence is TGTGCCAGCAGCTGGGGACATATGAACACTGAAGCTTTCTTT.

V and J are TRBV4-3 and TRBJ1-3; D unresolved. This CDR3 has 14 residues. V was clipped by 2 bases and J by 4 bases, with 9 bases between them. Germline CDR1 LGHNA, CDR2 YSLEER. CDR3 nucleotides: TGCGCCAGCAGCCAACGATTACTCGGAAACACCATATATTTT. This codes for CASSQRLLGNTIYF.

The table lists this clone with a count of one. The V gene is TRBV19, the J gene TRBJ2-1; 15 nucleotides align to TRBD2. There are 14 residues in the CDR3. The junction had 5 bases not matched to a gene; V was cut back by 7 bases and J by 10 bases. CDR1 and CDR2 from the germline V gene are LNHDA and SQIVND (reference sequence). The CDR3 DNA reads as TGTGCCAGTATGGGACTAGCGGGAGGTAGCGAGCAGTTCTTC. It yields the protein CASMGLAGGSEQFF.